This T cell receptor beta chain was profiled in a study of T cell responses to AZD1222 COVID-19 vaccine (dated by TCRdb to about 2021). For context, the study as a whole: AZD1222 recipients given second doses at about 4 weeks or at about 12 weeks were pooled, since spike-specific TCR depth and breadth were not found to differ between the two schedules. A total of about 230 trial participants underwent TCR sequencing, of whom about 210 received two doses of AZD1222 and about 26 received two doses of the MenACWY control vaccine. Trial participants were enrolled by age into subgroups of 18-55, 56-69 and 70-plus years, and about 150, 27 and 61 TCR-sequenced participants, respectively, were included in these subgroups. Summary of the overall study and its limitations: The whole spike protein was spanned by vaccine-associated CD4 TCRs, and dominant responses were seen in regions 160-218 and 743-854. Reportedly, almost half of the unique spike-specific TCRs recognized epitopes lying outside the regions that are mutated in the B.1.351 and B.1.1.7 variants. Participants were mostly white British, with more females than males. The authors suggested clonal diversity may have been underestimated. Conclusions about previously exposed vaccinees are limited because only 5 or 6 AZD1222 recipients were SARS-CoV-2 seropositive at baseline. No day 14 peak-response samples were available, so repertoires were characterized only after the peak T cell response. After two AZD1222 doses, spike-specific TCR breadth and depth were significantly higher than at day 0 and than in MenACWY recipients. In the small 56-69-year group, the increase in depth fell short of significance, most likely because of low power.

The CDR3 regions of human TCRbeta chains were analyzed by immunosequencing. In the source study's methods: Repertoire TCRs were checked for matches against a reference library of SARS-CoV-2-specific TCRs that had been generated using the MIRA antigen-specificity platform. Breadth was defined as the fraction of unique TCRs that were SARS-CoV-2-associated. Depth was defined as the fraction of total T cells that were SARS-CoV-2-associated. Using the MIRA data, every spike-specific TCR was mapped to the spike region that the TCR reacted to and assigned to either a CD4 or a CD8 class. Log10-transformed breadth and depth values were compared by one-way ANOVA with Sidak's multiple comparisons tests. Entries here come from immuneACCESS through TCRdb and include only in-frame sequences with V and J called. Some clones fail to appear in such tables; in the studies checked, an unresolved V gene covers under half of the shortfall, and the cause of the remainder is unknown. V and J calls and clone size are those listed in that table; D and trimming were worked out from the DNA. This sample gives approximately 140,000 clones in total; more than 85% of them show up just once. Of the sample, 2.5% to 3.5% falls within the top ten clones.

Notes on this clone: The antigen it binds to is not known. Per-base qualities were not stored, and no clone one base away is much larger.

The CDR3 sequence holds 12 residues, the cysteine and phenylalanine included. Only the CDR3 DNA stays, 36 bases, in frame from base 1. CDR1 and CDR2, looked up from the germline V gene, are MNHEY and SVGAGI. Cut back by 0 bases and 6 bases, the V and J ends lie 5 bases apart. According to the study, the label for this sample's time point signals: baseline before first vaccination. Samples from vaccinated people were obtained from the UK trials COV001 and COV002, which included a single-blind randomized controlled phase 2/3 trial of AZD1222 (ChAdOx1 nCoV-19) in healthy adults. For TCRbeta chain sequencing, PBMC samples from trial participants were taken at day 0 and at day 28 after the second dose.

This receptor chain uses TRBV6-5 and TRBJ1-1; the D gene assignment is ambiguous. The origin of this receptor is an adult in good health. The source was peripheral blood, collected on day 0 of AZD1222 vaccination. Read as DNA, the sequence is TGTGCCAGCAGTTACTCAAGGGCTGAAGCTTTCTTT. It encodes CASSYSRAEAFF.